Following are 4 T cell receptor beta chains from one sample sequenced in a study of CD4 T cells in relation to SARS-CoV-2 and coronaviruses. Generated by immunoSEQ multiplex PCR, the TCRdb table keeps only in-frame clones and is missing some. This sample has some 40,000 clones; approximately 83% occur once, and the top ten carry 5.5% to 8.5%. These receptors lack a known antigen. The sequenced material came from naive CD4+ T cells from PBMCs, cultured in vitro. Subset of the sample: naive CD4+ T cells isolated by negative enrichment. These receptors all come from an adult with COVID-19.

DNA of the CDR3: TGTGCCAGCAGCCAAGCCCAGGGGAAGAACTATGGCTACACCTTC. Translated, it gives CASSQAQGKNYGYTF. V gene TRBV3-1 (or the pseudogene TRBV3-2) combines with J gene TRBJ1-2, with D perhaps matching TRBD1 (6 bases). The CDR3 covers 15 residues. V gave up 1 base and J gave up 2 bases, with 11 bases separating them. CDR1 LGHDT and CDR2 YNNKEL come from the germline V gene (reference sequence).

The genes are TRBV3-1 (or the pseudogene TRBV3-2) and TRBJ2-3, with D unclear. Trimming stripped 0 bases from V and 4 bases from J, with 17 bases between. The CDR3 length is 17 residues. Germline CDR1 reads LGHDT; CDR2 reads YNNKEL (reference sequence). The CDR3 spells CASSQDSPGSGPDTQYF. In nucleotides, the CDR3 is TGTGCCAGCAGCCAAGATAGTCCCGGGTCCGGCCCAGATACGCAGTATTTT.

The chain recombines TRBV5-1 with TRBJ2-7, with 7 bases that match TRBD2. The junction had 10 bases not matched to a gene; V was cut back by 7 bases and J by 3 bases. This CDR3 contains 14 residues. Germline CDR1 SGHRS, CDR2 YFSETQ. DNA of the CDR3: TGCGCCAGCTCTGAGGCGGGAGCGTTCTACGAGCAGTACTTC. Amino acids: CASSEAGAFYEQYF.

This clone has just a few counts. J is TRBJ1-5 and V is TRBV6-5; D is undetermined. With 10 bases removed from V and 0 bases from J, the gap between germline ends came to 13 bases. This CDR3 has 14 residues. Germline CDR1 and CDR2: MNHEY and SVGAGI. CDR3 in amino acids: CAIPLGDSNQPQHF. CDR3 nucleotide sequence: TGTGCCATCCCCCTAGGAGATAGCAATCAGCCCCAGCATTTT.